The next 11 T cell receptor beta chains were all read from a single sample in a study of identical twins. TCRdb redid the calling of the 5' RACE reads with MiXCR, one entry per CDR3 protein. The repertoire holds 550,000 to 700,000 distinct CDR3 sequences, around 21% seen once, with over 4% in the top ten. These data are also associated with another study on T cells expressing NK-cell markers.

Sequenced material: PBMCs. These receptors were taken from a woman aged 18-30 years in good health.

In its sample, this clonotype was seen a few times. This rearrangement joins TRBV9 to TRBJ1-3; D not resolved. The germline V gene encodes CDR1 SGDLS and CDR2 YYNGEE. Trimming cost V 4 bases and J 10 bases, with 18 bases left between them. This CDR3 comprises 14 residues. The DNA of the CDR3 is TGTGCCAGCAGCCTCATTTTGGGGTCGGGGACCATATATTTT. Translating it yields CASSLILGSGTIYF.

The table lists this clonotype with a few counts. This chain links TRBV15 with TRBJ2-3, with 8 bases identical to TRBD2. This CDR3 is built from 17 residues. V trimming: 4 bases; J trimming: 5 bases; junction bases outside the gene matches: 14. CDR1 and CDR2 (germline): LNHNV, YYDKDF (reference sequence). The DNA of the CDR3 is TGTGCCACCAGCAAGGGGGACCTAGCGGGTGGTGAAGATACGCAGTATTTT. As protein: CATSKGDLAGGEDTQYF.

This clonotype has only a few counts. This rearrangement joins TRBV20-1 to TRBJ2-5; D remains ambiguous. The CDR3 runs 12 residues. The V end was cut by 7 bases, the J end by 6 bases, with 15 bases between. CDR1 is DFQATT and CDR2 is SNEGSKA in the germline V gene (reference sequence). This chain's CDR3 is CSVAFGVQTQYF. DNA of the CDR3: TGCAGTGTTGCCTTTGGGGTTCAGACCCAGTACTTC.

This clonotype was recorded many times. The rearrangement joins TRBV10-3 to TRBJ2-4, with a possible D match to TRBD1 (5 bases). In germline, CDR1 is ENHRY, CDR2 SYGVKD. The V end lost 6 bases, the J end lost 0 bases, and 15 bases lay between the germline ends. The CDR3 is 16 residues long. This chain's CDR3 is CAIRQAKDLAKNIQYF. The CDR3 DNA reads TGTGCCATCAGACAGGCCAAGGACCTAGCCAAAAACATTCAGTACTTC.

This clonotype is a singleton in its sample. This sequence joins TRBV5-1 and TRBJ2-1; 10 nucleotides line up with TRBD2. Losses at the gene ends were 4 bases for V and 3 bases for J; bases not matched to a gene: 10. Germline values: CDR1 SGHRS, CDR2 YFSETQ. The CDR3 is 17 residues long. The CDR3 nucleotides are TGCGCCAGCAGCCGTAGCGGGAGGCCCTTGAGCTACAATGAGCAGTTCTTC. This encodes CASSRSGRPLSYNEQFF.

This clonotype occurred a few times. The chain employs TRBV20-1 and TRBJ2-7, with 7 nucleotides matching TRBD2. Germline assignment: CDR1 DFQATT and CDR2 SNEGSKA (reference sequence). V shed 5 bases, J shed 0 bases, and the junction held 7 bases outside the gene matches. The length of the CDR3 is 14 residues. The CDR3: CSAFTSASSYEQYF. The CDR3 nucleotides are TGCAGTGCTTTCACTAGCGCTAGCTCCTACGAGCAGTACTTC.

The chain links TRBV7-9 to TRBJ2-7; D is undetermined. With 4 bases removed from V and 5 bases from J, the gap between germline ends came to 12 bases. Per germline, CDR1 SEHNR and CDR2 FQNEAQ (reference sequence). The CDR3 runs 13 residues. CDR3 residues: CASSSANMHEQYF. CDR3 coding DNA: TGTGCCAGCAGCTCAGCTAATATGCACGAGCAGTACTTC.

This clonotype was counted a few times. V and J are TRBV5-5 and TRBJ2-2, with D hard to call. Germline V gene lookup returns CDR1 SGHKS and CDR2 YYEKEE (reference sequence). The CDR3 has 15 amino acids. Trimming took 5 bases from V and 2 from J, leaving 13 bases between them. This CDR3 reads CASRDWGLNTGELFF. CDR3 nucleotide sequence: TGTGCCAGCAGAGACTGGGGTCTTAACACCGGGGAGCTGTTTTTT. The whole variable domain, remainder taken from reference TRBV5-5 and TRBJ2-2, is DAGVTQSPTHLIKTRGQQVTLRCSPISGHKSVSWYQQVLGQGPQFIFQYYEKEERGRGNFPDRFSARQFPNYSSELNVNALLLGDSALYLCASRDWGLNTGELFFGEGSRLTVL.

This chain links TRBV7-2 with TRBJ2-7, with D unclear. The germline V and J ends were trimmed by 6 bases and 5 bases, with 14 bases remaining between them. Germline V gene data show CDR1 as SGHTA and CDR2 as FQGNSA. The length of the CDR3 is 13 residues. The chain's CDR3 is CASRSMTLHEQYF. The CDR3 DNA sequence: TGTGCCAGCAGGTCCATGACTCTCCACGAGCAGTACTTC.

The gene calls are TRBV5-1 and TRBJ2-3; 10 nucleotides line up with TRBD1. The CDR3 is 16 amino acids. After removal of 3 bases from V and 2 bases from J, the junction contained 6 bases not matched to a gene. CDR1 SGHRS and CDR2 YFSETQ come from the germline V gene. The CDR3 sequence: CASSSVGTGATDTQYF. The CDR3 DNA reads as TGCGCCAGCAGCTCGGTCGGGACAGGGGCCACAGATACGCAGTATTTT.

The sample holds a few counts of this clonotype. The chain has TRBV7-8 and TRBJ2-5; 7 bases line up with TRBD1. Germline CDR1 reads SGHVS; CDR2 reads FQNEAQ. With V trimmed by 5 bases and J by 5 bases, 8 bases remained unmatched. CDR3 length equals 14 residues. Here the CDR3 DNA reads TGTGCCAGCAGCCCGACAGGGAAGGTGGAGACCCAGTACTTC. Residues: CASSPTGKVETQYF.